This TCR beta chain was identified during a study of post-analysis software for immune sequencing data. Overall study: Included among the disease courses, which were recorded for the cohort, were relapsing-remitting, secondary progressive and progressive-relapsing multiple sclerosis.

This clonotype showed up just a few times. The antigen is unknown. Overall study findings and caveats: Multiple sclerosis patients had significantly lower normalized Chao1 diversity than controls. TRBV segments more frequent in patients than in controls numbered about five and included TRBV5-6, TRBV5-1 and TRBV20-1. Co-batched samples clustered tightly together by F measure.

Trimming pared 2 bases from V and 1 base from J, leaving 12 bases between. In germline, CDR1 is DFQATT, CDR2 SNEGSKA (reference sequence). The CDR3 spans 14 residues. Every TCR beta cDNA library bore unique molecular identifiers. Input populations of about 0.9 to 10 million T cells gave rise to approximately 500,000 cDNA molecules. TCRdb called the PCR reads again in MiXCR, with one record for every CDR3 protein. The table lists roughly 570,000 distinct CDR3 sequences, 34% of them singletons. The V and J genes are TRBV20-1 and TRBJ2-7, with D uncertain. This TCR came from a girl aged 2 to 17 with multiple sclerosis. Source material: blood. CDR3 in DNA: TGCAGTGCTAGAATCGCTAAACCATCCTACGAGCAGTACTTC. It specifies CSARIAKPSYEQYF.